The present entry profiles one T cell receptor beta chain with its context. Treatment given: preoperative locoregional IRX-2 cytokine immunotherapy. Samples came from a phase Ib trial of preoperative locoregional IRX-2 cytokine immunotherapy. This sample stems from a study of preoperative IRX-2 immunotherapy in early breast cancer. Data came from immunoSEQ multiplex PCR; TCRdb stores just in-frame clones and leaves some out. The table records about 45,000 clones, approximately 77% of them present only once. The CDR3 has 14 amino acids. The V end lost 3 bases, the J end lost 7 bases, and 12 bases lay between the germline ends. The germline V gene encodes CDR1 LNHDA and CDR2 SQIVND (reference sequence).

The input for sequencing was tumor tissue, taken after IRX-2 immunotherapy. The genes are TRBV19 and TRBJ1-4; D not certain. The clonotype comes from a human donor with breast cancer. The CDR3 protein is CASSIGGGSEKLFF. The DNA for the CDR3 is TGTGCCAGTAGTATTGGTGGTGGCTCTGAAAAACTGTTTTTT.